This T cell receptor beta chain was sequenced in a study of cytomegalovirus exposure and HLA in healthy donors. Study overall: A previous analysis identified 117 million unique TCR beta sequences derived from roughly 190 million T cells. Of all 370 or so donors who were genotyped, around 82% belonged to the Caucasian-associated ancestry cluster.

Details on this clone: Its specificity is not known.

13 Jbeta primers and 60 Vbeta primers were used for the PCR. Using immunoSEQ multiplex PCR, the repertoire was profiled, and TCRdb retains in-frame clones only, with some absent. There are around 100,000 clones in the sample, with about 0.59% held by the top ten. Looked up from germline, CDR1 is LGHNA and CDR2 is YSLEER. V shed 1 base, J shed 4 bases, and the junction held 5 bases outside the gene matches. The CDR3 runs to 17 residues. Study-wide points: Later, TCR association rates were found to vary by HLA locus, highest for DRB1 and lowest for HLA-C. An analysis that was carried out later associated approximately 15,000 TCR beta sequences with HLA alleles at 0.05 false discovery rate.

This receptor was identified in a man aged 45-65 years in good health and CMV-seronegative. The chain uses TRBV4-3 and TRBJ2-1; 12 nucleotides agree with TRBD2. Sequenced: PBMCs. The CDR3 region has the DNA TGCGCCAGCAGCCAAGCCCCTGGACTAGCGGGATACAATGAGCAGTTCTTC. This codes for CASSQAPGLAGYNEQFF.